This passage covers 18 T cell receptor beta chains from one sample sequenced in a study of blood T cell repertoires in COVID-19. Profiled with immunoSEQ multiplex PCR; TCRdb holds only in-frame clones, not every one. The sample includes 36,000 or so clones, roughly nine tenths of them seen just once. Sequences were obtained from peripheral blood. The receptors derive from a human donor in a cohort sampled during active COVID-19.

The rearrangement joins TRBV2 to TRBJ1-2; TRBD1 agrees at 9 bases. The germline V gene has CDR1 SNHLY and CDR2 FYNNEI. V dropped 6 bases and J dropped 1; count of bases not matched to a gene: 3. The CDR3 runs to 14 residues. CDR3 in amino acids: CASRTTGGNYGYTF. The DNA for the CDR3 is TGTGCCAGCAGGACGACAGGGGGTAACTATGGCTACACCTTC.

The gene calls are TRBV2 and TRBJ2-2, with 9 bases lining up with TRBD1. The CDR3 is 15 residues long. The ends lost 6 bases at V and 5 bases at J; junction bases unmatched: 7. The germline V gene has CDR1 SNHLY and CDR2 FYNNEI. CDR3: CASRPGTGSTGELFF. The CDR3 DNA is TGTGCCAGCAGGCCCGGGACAGGGTCGACCGGGGAGCTGTTTTTT.

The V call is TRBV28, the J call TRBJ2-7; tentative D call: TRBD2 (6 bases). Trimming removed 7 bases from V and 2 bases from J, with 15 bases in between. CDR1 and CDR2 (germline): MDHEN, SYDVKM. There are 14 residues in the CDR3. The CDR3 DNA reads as TGTGCCAGCACCCTAGCGCCGGTTCCCTACGAGCAGTACTTC. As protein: CASTLAPVPYEQYF. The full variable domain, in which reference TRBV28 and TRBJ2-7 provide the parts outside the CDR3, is DVKVTQSSRYLVKRTGEKVFLECVQDMDHENMFWYRQDPGLGLRLIYFSYDVKMKEKGDIPEGYSVSREKKERFSLILESASTNQTSMYLCASTLAPVPYEQYFGPGTRLTVT.

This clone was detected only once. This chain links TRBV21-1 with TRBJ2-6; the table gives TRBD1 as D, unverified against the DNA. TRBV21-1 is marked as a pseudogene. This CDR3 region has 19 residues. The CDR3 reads CASSKGPGQGYSGANVLTF. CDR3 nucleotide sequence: TGTGCCAGCAGCAAAGGCCCGGGACAGGGTTATTCTGGGGCCAACGTCCTGACTTTC.

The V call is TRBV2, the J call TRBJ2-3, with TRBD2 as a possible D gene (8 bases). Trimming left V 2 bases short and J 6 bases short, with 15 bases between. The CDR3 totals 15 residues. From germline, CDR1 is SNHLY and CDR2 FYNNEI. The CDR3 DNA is TGTGCCAGCAGTGAATCGGGAGGGGGCTGGGATACGCAGTATTTT. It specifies CASSESGGGWDTQYF.

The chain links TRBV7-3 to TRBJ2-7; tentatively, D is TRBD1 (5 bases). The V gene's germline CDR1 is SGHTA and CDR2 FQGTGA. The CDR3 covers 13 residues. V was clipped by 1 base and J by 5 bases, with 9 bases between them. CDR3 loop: CASSLKPGNEQYF. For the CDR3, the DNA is TGTGCCAGCAGCTTAAAACCAGGGAACGAGCAGTACTTC.

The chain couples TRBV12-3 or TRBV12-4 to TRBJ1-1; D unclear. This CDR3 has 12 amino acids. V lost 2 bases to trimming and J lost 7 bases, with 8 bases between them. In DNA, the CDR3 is TGTGCCAGCAGTTTACTGGGCTTTGAAGCTTTCTTT. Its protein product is CASSLLGFEAFF.

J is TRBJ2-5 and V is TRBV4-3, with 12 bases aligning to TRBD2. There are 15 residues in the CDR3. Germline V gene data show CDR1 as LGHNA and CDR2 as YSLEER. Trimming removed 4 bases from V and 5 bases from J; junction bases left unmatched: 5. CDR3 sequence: CASSPGLAGRETQYF. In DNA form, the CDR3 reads TGCGCCAGCAGCCCTGGACTAGCGGGAAGGGAGACCCAGTACTTC.

The CDR3 sequence: CASSPGTSGSFNEQFF. The CDR3 nucleotides are TGTGCCAGCAGCCCAGGGACTAGCGGGAGTTTTAATGAGCAGTTCTTC. The chain links TRBV11-3 to TRBJ2-1; 14 bases line up with TRBD2. Losses at the gene ends were 5 bases for V and 7 bases for J; bases not matched to a gene: 7. The germline V gene has CDR1 SGHNT and CDR2 YENEEA. The CDR3 length is 16 residues.

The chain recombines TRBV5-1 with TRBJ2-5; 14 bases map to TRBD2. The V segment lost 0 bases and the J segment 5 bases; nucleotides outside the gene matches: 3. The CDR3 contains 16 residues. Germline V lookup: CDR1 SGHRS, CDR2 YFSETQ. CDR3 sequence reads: CASSLGGLAGGETQYF. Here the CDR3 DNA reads TGCGCCAGCAGCTTGGGCGGACTAGCGGGAGGCGAGACCCAGTACTTC.

Here the CDR3 reads CASSLGQHSNQPQHF. The CDR3 DNA reads as TGTGCCAGCAGCTTAGGACAGCATAGCAATCAGCCCCAGCATTTT. This sequence joins TRBV11-1 and TRBJ1-5; TRBD1 might be the D (5 bases). The V gene lost 1 base and the J gene lost 0 bases, with 7 bases spanning the gap. This CDR3 has 15 residues. CDR1 is SGHAT, CDR2 FQDESV, per germline (reference sequence). The variable domain in full, completed from reference TRBV11-1 and TRBJ1-5, reads EAEVAQSPRYKITEKSQAVAFWCDPISGHATLYWYRQILGQGPELLVQFQDESVVDDSQLPKDRFSAERLKGVDSTLKIQPAELGDSAMYLCASSLGQHSNQPQHFGDGTRLSIL.

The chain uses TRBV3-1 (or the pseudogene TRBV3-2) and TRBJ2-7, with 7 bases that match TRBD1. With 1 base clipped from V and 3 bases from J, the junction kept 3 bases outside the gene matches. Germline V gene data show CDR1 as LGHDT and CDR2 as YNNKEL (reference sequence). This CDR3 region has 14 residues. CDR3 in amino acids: CASSQGWTGYEQYF. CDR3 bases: TGTGCCAGCAGCCAAGGATGGACAGGCTACGAGCAGTACTTC.

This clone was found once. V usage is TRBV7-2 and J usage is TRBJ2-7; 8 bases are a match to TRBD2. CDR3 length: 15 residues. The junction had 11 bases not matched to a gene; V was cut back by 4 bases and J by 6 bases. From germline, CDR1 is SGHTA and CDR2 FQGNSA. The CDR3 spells CASSWGVSGIGEQYF. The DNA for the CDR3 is TGTGCCAGCAGCTGGGGTGTTAGCGGGATCGGCGAGCAGTACTTC.

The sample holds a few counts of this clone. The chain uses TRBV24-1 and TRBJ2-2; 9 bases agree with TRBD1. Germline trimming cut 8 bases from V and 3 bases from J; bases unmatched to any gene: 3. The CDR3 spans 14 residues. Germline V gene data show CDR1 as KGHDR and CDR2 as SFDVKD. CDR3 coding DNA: TGTGCCACCAAGGGACAGGGTGACACCGGGGAGCTGTTTTTT. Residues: CATKGQGDTGELFF.

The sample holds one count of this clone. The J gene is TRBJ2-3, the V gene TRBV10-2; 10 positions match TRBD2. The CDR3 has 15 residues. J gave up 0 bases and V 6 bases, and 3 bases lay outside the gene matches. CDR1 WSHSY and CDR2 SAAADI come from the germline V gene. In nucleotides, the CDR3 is TGCGCCAGCAGACTAGCGGGAAGTAGCACAGATACGCAGTATTTT. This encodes CASRLAGSSTDTQYF.

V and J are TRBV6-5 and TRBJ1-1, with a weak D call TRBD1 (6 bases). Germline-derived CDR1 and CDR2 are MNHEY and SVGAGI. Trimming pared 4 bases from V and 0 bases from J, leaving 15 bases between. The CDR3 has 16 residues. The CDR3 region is CASSLTGSPMNTEAFF. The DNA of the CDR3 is TGTGCCAGCAGTTTAACAGGGTCCCCGATGAACACTGAAGCTTTCTTT.

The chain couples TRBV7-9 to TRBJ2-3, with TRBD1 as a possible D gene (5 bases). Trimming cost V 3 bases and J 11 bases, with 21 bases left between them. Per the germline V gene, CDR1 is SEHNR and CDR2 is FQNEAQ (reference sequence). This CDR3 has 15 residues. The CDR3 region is CASSLLAIAAQGQYF. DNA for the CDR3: TGTGCCAGCAGCTTGCTTGCGATTGCGGCTCAGGGGCAGTATTTT.

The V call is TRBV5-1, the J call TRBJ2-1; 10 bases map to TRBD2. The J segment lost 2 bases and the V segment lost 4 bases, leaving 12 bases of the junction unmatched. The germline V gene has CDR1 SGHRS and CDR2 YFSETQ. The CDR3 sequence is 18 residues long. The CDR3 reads CASSGLSSGRPPYNEQFF. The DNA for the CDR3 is TGCGCCAGCAGCGGCCTGTCTAGCGGGAGACCCCCCTACAATGAGCAGTTCTTC.